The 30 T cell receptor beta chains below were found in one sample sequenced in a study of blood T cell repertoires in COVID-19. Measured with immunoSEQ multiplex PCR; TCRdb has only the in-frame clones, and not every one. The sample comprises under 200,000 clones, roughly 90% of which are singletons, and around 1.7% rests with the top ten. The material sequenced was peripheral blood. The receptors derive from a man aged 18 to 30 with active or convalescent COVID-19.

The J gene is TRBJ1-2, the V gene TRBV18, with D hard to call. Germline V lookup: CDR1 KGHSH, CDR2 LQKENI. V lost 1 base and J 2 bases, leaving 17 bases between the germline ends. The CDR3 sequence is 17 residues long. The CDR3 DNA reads TGTGCCAGCTCACCACAGTCAGGCAGGCTGAAAAACTATGGCTACACCTTC. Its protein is CASSPQSGRLKNYGYTF.

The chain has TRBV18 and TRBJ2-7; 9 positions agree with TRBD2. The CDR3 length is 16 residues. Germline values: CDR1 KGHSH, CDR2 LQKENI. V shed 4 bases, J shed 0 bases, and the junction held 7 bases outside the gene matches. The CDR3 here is CASSLLAGAFSYEQYF. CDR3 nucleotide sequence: TGTGCCAGCTCACTATTAGCGGGAGCGTTCTCCTACGAGCAGTACTTC.

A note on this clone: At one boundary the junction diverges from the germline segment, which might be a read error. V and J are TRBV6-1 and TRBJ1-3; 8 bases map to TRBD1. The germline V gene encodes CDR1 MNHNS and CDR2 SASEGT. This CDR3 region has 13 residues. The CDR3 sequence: CASSEGTGNRGEF. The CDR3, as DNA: TGTGCCAGCAGTGAAGGAACCGGTAACAGGGGGGAATTT.

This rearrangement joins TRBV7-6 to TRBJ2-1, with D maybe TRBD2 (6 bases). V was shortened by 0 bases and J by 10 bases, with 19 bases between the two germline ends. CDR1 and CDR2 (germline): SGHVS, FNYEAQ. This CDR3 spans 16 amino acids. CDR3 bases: TGTGCCAGCAGCTTAGCGCGTCGGGGCGGGCTAGCGGAGCAGTTCTTC. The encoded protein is CASSLARRGGLAEQFF.

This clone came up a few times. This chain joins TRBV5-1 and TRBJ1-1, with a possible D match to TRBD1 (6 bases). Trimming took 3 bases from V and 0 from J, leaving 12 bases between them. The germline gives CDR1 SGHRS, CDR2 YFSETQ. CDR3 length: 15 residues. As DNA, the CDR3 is TGCGCCAGCAGCTGGGGTGGACAGATGAACACTGAAGCTTTCTTT. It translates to CASSWGGQMNTEAFF.

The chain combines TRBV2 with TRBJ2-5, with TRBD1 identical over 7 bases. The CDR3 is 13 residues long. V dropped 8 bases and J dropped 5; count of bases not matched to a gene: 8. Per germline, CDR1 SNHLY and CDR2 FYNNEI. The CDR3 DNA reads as TGTGCCAGCGCACAGGGGCGAGGGGAGACCCAGTACTTC. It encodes CASAQGRGETQYF.

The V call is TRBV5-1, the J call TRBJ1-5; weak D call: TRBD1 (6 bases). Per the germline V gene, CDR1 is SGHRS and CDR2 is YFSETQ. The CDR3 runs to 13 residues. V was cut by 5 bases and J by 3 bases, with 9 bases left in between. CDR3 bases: TGCGCCAGCAGTCAGGGGCCCAATCAGCCCCAGCATTTT. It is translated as CASSQGPNQPQHF.

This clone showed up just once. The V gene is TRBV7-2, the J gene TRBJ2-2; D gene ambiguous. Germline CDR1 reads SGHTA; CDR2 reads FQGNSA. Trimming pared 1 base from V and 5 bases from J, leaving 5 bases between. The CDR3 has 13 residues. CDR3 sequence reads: CASSLVSTGELFF. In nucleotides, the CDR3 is TGTGCCAGCAGCTTAGTTAGTACCGGGGAGCTGTTTTTT.

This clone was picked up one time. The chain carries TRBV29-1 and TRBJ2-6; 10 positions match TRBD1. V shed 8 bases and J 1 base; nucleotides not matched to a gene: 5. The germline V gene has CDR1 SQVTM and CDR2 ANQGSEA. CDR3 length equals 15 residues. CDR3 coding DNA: TGCAGCATCCGGGACAGGGGTTCTGGGGCCAACGTCCTGACTTTC. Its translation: CSIRDRGSGANVLTF.

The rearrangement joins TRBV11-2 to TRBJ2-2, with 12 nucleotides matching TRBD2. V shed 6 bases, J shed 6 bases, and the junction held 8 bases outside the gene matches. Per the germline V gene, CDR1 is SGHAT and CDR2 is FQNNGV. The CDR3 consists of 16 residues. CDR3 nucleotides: TGTGCCAGCAGTGAGAGACTAGCGGGAGCATCCGGGGAGCTGTTTTTT. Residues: CASSERLAGASGELFF.

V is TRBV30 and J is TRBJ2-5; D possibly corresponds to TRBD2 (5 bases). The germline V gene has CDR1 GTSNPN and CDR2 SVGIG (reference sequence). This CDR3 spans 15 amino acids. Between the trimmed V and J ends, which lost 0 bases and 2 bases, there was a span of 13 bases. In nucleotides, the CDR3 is TGTGCCTGGAGTGTACGGGGAAGCCCGCAAGAGACCCAGTACTTC. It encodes CAWSVRGSPQETQYF.

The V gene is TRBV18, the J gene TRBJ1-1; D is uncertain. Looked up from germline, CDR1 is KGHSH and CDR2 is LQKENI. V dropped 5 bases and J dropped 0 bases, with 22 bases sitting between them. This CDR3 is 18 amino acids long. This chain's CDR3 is CASSSNPTVLLVNTEAFF. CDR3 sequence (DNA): TGTGCCAGCTCATCGAACCCAACAGTTCTGCTGGTGAACACTGAAGCTTTCTTT.

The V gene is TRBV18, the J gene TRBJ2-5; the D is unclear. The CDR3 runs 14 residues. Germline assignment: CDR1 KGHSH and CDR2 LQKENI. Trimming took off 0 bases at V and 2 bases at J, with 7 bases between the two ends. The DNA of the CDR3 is TGTGCCAGCTCACCACCAAGCCAACAAGAGACCCAGTACTTC. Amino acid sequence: CASSPPSQQETQYF.

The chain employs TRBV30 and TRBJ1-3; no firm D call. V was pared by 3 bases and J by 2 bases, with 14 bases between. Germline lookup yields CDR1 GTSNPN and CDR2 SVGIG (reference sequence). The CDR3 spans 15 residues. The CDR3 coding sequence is TGTGCCTGGAGCCTACCGGAGAGGGCTGGAAACACCATATATTTT. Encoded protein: CAWSLPERAGNTIYF.

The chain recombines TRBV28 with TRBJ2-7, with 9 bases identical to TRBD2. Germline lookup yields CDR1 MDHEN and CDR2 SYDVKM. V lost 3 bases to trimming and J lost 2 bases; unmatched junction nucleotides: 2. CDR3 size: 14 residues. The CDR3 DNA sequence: TGTGCCAGCAGTTTTGTAGCGGGAGCCTACGAGCAGTACTTC. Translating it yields CASSFVAGAYEQYF.

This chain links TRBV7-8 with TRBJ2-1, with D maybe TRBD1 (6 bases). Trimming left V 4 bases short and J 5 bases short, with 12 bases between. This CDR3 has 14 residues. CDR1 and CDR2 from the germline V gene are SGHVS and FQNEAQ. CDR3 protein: CASSSGAPNNEQFF. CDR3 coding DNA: TGTGCCAGCAGCTCAGGGGCCCCGAACAATGAGCAGTTCTTC. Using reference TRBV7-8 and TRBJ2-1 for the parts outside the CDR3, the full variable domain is GAGVSQSPRYKVAKRGQDVALRCDPISGHVSLFWYQQALGQGPEFLTYFQNEAQLDKSGLPSDRFFAERPEGSVSTLKIQRTQQEDSAVYLCASSSGAPNNEQFFGPGTRLTVL.

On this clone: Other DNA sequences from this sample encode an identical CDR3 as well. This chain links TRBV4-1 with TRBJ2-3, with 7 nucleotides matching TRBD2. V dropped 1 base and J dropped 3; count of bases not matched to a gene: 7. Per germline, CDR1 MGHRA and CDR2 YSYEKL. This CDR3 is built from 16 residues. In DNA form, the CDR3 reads TGCGCCAGCAGCCAAGCCGGCGGCGGGAGTACAGATACGCAGTATTTT. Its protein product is CASSQAGGGSTDTQYF.

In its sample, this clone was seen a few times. The CDR3 DNA follows: TGCGCCAGCAGCCCGGAGGGGGGGTTGCATCAGCCCCAGCATTTT. As protein: CASSPEGGLHQPQHF. The chain joins TRBV5-1 to TRBJ1-5; a possible D gene is TRBD1 (6 bases). Germline CDR1 is SGHRS and CDR2 is YFSETQ. The CDR3 totals 15 residues. V dropped 4 bases and J dropped 5 bases, with 16 bases sitting between them.

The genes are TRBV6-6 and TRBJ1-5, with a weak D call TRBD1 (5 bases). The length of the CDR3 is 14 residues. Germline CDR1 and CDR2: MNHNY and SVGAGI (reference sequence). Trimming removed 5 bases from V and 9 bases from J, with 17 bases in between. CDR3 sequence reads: CASSTDRWGGPQHF. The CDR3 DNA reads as TGTGCCAGCAGTACTGACAGATGGGGAGGGCCCCAGCATTTT.

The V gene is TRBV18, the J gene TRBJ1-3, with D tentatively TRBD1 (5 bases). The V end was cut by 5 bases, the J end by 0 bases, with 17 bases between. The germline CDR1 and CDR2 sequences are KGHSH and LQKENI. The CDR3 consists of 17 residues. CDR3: CASSDRGDQHSGNTIYF. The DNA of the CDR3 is TGTGCCAGCTCAGACCGGGGGGACCAACACTCTGGAAACACCATATATTTT.

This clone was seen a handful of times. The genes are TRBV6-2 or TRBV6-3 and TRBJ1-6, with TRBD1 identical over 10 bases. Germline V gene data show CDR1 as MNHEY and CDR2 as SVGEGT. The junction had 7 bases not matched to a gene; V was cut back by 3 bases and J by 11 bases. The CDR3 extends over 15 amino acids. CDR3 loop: CASSYTGTGVPPLHF. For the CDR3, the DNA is TGTGCCAGCAGTTATACCGGGACAGGGGTTCCACCCCTCCACTTT.

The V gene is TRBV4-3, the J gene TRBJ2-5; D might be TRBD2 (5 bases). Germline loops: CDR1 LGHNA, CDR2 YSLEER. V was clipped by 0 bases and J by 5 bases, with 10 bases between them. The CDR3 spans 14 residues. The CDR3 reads CASSQDGAGETQYF. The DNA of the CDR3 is TGCGCCAGCAGCCAAGACGGTGCGGGCGAGACCCAGTACTTC.

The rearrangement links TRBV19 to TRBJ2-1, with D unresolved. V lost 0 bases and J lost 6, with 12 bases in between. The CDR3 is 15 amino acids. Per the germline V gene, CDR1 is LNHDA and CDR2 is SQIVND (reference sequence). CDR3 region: CASSIDPGNINEQFF. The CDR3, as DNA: TGTGCCAGTAGTATAGATCCAGGCAACATCAATGAGCAGTTCTTC.

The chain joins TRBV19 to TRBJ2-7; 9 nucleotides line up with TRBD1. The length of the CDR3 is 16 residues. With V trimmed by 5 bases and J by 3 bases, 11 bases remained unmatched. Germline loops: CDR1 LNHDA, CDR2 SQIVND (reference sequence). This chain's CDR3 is CASSLPGQGGGYEQYF. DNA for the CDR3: TGTGCCAGTAGTCTGCCGGGACAGGGAGGGGGCTACGAGCAGTACTTC.

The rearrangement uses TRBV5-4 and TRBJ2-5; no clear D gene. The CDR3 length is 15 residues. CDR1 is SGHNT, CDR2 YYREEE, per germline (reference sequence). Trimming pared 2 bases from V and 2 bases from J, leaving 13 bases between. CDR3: CASSFGLNLQETQYF. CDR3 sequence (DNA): TGTGCCAGCAGCTTCGGTTTAAACCTTCAAGAGACCCAGTACTTC.

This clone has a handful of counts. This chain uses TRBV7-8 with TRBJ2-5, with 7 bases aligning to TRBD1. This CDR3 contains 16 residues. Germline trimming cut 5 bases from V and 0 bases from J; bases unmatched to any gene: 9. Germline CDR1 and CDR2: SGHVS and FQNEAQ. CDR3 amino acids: CASSPLGTAYQETQYF. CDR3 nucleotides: TGTGCCAGCAGCCCACTAGGGACAGCCTACCAAGAGACCCAGTACTTC.

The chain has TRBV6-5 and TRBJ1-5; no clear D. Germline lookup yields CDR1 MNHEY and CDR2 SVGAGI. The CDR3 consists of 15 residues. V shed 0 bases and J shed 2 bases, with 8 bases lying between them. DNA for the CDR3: TGTGCCAGCAGTTACTCGATCACGGGCAATCAGCCCCAGCATTTT. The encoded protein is CASSYSITGNQPQHF.

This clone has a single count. The CDR3 coding sequence is TGCAGCGGTCTAACAGGGGGCGGGACTGAAGCTTTCTTT. Protein product: CSGLTGGGTEAFF. The genes are TRBV29-1 and TRBJ1-1; 9 bases align to TRBD1. The V segment lost 7 bases and the J segment 5 bases; nucleotides outside the gene matches: 8. The CDR3 runs to 13 residues. Germline V gene sequence: CDR1 SQVTM, CDR2 ANQGSEA.

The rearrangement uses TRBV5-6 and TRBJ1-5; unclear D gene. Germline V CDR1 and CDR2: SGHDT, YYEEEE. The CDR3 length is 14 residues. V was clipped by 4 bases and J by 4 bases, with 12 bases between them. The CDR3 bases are TGTGCCAGCAGCACAACCATTTCTAATCAGCCCCAGCATTTT. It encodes CASSTTISNQPQHF.

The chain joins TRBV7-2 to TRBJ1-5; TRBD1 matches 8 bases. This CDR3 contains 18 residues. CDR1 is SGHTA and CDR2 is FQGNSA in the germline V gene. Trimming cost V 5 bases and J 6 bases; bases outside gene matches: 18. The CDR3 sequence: CASSLGQGAGYWGQPQHF. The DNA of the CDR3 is TGTGCCAGCAGCCTCGGGCAGGGGGCTGGGTACTGGGGTCAGCCCCAGCATTTT.